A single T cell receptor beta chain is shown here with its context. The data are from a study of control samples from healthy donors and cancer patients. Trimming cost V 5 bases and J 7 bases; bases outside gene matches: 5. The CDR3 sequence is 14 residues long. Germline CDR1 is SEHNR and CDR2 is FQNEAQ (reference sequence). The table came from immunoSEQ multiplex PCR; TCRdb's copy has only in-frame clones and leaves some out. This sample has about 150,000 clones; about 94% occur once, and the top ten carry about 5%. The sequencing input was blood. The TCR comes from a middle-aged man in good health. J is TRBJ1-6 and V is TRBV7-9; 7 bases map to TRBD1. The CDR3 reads CASSVGRGNSPLHF. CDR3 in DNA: TGTGCCAGCAGCGTCGGCAGGGGGAATTCACCCCTCCACTTT.